This is a list of T cell receptor beta chains from one sample in a study of shared clonotypes between healthy human individuals. Only in-frame clones appear in the TCRdb table, and some are missing; sequencing was by immunoSEQ multiplex PCR. Of over a million clones in the sample, nearly 99% were seen once. The sequencing sample was made of naive CD4+ T cells sorted from blood. The source of these receptors is a man aged 25-40 years in good health. Both conserved end residues are part of each CDR3. D genes are given only for firm matches. Clone sizes are given selectively: once, few, many, or a class where the clone is expanded.

TRBD2,TRBV9,TRBJ2-1,-,16,CASSPTTSGRGGEQFF,TGTGCCAGCAGCCCAACGACTAGCGGGAGGGGCGGTGAGCAGTTCTTC
TRBD1,TRBV9,TRBJ1-1,-,13,CASSLTGATEAFF,TGTGCCAGCAGTTTGACAGGGGCGACTGAAGCTTTCTTT
-,TRBV7-9,TRBJ1-5,-,14,CASSLEGRNQPQHF,TGTGCCAGCAGCTTAGAGGGTAGAAATCAGCCCCAGCATTTT
-,TRBV6-5,TRBJ2-3,-,14,CASSYGRGSDTQYF,TGTGCCAGCAGTTACGGTCGGGGATCAGATACGCAGTATTTT
TRBD1,TRBV29-1,TRBJ2-7,-,12,CSVAPGGGKQYF,TGCAGCGTTGCTCCAGGGGGCGGGAAGCAGTACTTC
-,TRBV4-1,TRBJ1-2,-,15,CASSLPGSGSRGYTF,TGCGCCAGCAGCCTCCCGGGGTCCGGGAGCCGCGGCTACACCTTC
-,TRBV2,TRBJ2-3,-,10,CASVTDTQYF,TGTGCCAGCGTCACAGATACGCAGTATTTT
-,TRBV7-6,TRBJ2-6,-,17,CASSPRGGSSGANVLTF,TGTGCCAGCAGCCCCAGGGGAGGGTCCTCTGGGGCCAACGTCCTGACTTTC
-,TRBV14,TRBJ2-7,-,14,CASSQWGASNEQYF,TGTGCCAGCAGCCAATGGGGGGCAAGTAACGAGCAGTACTTC
-,TRBV13,TRBJ1-3,-,11,CASSSGNTIYF,TGTGCCAGCAGCAGCGGAAACACCATATATTTT
-,TRBV29-1,TRBJ2-5,once,12,CSAYKQSQTQYF,TGCAGCGCGTACAAGCAATCGCAGACCCAGTACTTC
-,TRBV9,TRBJ1-1,-,15,CASSVGGASVTEAFF,TGTGCCAGCAGCGTAGGGGGGGCGTCGGTCACTGAAGCTTTCTTT